This T cell receptor beta chain was obtained from a study of graft-versus-host responses after intestinal transplantation. Study background: All recipients were transplanted with multivisceral, liver-intestinal, or isolated intestinal grafts. After anti-thymocyte globulin induction, recipients took tacrolimus and steroids for about 3 years. Findings of the study overall: GvH clonotypes were identified within recipient marrow, with a subset emerging first in ileum or blood. High graft-versus-host to host-versus-graft clonal ratios were found in allografts of patients who had graft-donor T cell macrochimerism.

Clones were read by immunoSEQ multiplex PCR, and TCRdb kept only the in-frame ones, dropping some. The sample consists of 65,000 to 90,000 clones, 85% to 95% of them appearing once. The CDR3 totals 14 residues. Germline CDR1 reads MNHEY; CDR2 reads SMNVEV (reference sequence). V was cut by 5 bases and J by 4 bases, with 14 bases left in between. On this clone itself: The antigen is unknown.

The TCR sequence derives from a human donor who was the organ donor for an intestinal transplant. The specimen was unstimulated CD8+ T cells sorted from spleen or lymph node cells, collected before transplant. V usage is TRBV27 and J usage is TRBJ1-1; possibly TRBD1 for D (6 bases). In DNA form, the CDR3 reads TGTGCCAGCAGTCCGCAGACAGGTGGCACTGAAGCTTTCTTT. Translated: CASSPQTGGTEAFF.